Below are 11 T cell receptor beta chains sequenced from a single sample in a study of early T cells in non-severe SARS-CoV-2 infection. Via MiXCR, TCRdb re-called the 5' RACE reads, giving one row per CDR3 protein. The table has some 82,000 distinct CDR3 sequences, 9.5% to 15% seen once; the top ten hold 4.4%. This specimen was whole blood, taken at baseline. All receptors derive from an adult who was a healthcare worker with PCR-confirmed SARS-CoV-2 infection or an uninfected control (not recorded which).

This clonotype was recorded many times. This chain links TRBV12-3 or TRBV12-4 with TRBJ2-5; D perhaps matches TRBD1 (6 bases). The V gene lost 5 bases and the J gene lost 6 bases, with 13 bases spanning the gap. This CDR3 has 13 amino acids. The CDR3 sequence: CASSHGQSQTQYF. The CDR3 DNA is TGTGCCAGCAGTCACGGACAGTCCCAGACCCAGTACTTC.

This clonotype was seen repeatedly, ten times or more. The chain uses TRBV11-2 and TRBJ1-5, with a tentative D call TRBD1 (5 bases). There are 16 residues in the CDR3. From germline, CDR1 is SGHAT and CDR2 FQNNGV. The V end was cut by 4 bases, the J end by 0 bases, with 13 bases between. The CDR3 DNA follows: TGTGCCAGCAGCTCCCGGGACGGATCTAGCAATCAGCCCCAGCATTTT. Residues: CASSSRDGSSNQPQHF.

This chain connects TRBV3-1 to TRBJ2-3; D may be TRBD2 (6 bases). V dropped 3 bases and J dropped 5 bases, with 18 bases sitting between them. CDR1 and CDR2 from the germline V gene are LGHDT and YNNKEL (reference sequence). This CDR3 spans 16 amino acids. In nucleotides, the CDR3 is TGTGCCAGCAGCCAGAGGAGGGCGCTTAACGTAGATACGCAGTATTTT. Amino acid sequence: CASSQRRALNVDTQYF.

This clonotype was counted only a few times. The rearrangement links TRBV19 to TRBJ2-7; perhaps TRBD2 as D (6 bases). CDR1 is LNHDA, CDR2 SQIVND, per germline (reference sequence). This CDR3 is built from 14 residues. The ends were cut back, 4 bases at V and 3 bases at J, with 13 bases in the middle. The CDR3 sequence: CASSTPGLSYEQYF. The DNA for the CDR3 is TGTGCCAGTAGTACCCCGGGACTGAGCTACGAGCAGTACTTC. The whole variable domain, filled in from reference TRBV19 and TRBJ2-7, reads DGGITQSPKYLFRKEGQNVTLSCEQNLNHDAMYWYRQDPGQGLRLIYYSQIVNDFQKGDIAEGYSVSREKKESFPLTVTSAQKNPTAFYLCASSTPGLSYEQYFGPGTRLTVT.

Ten or more counts support this clonotype. The chain couples TRBV28 to TRBJ2-7; D could derive from TRBD1 or TRBD2 (5 bases each). This CDR3 comprises 16 residues. Germline-derived CDR1 and CDR2 are MDHEN and SYDVKM. Trimming left V 4 bases short and J 3 bases short, with 19 bases between. CDR3 in amino acids: CASSSPGTLVGYEQYF. CDR3 nucleotides: TGTGCCAGCAGTTCGCCAGGGACCCTCGTTGGCTACGAGCAGTACTTC.

This clonotype was counted many times. The chain combines TRBV11-2 with TRBJ2-3, with D unclear. CDR3 length: 16 residues. V dropped 1 base and J dropped 1 base, with 12 bases sitting between them. CDR1 and CDR2 from the germline V gene are SGHAT and FQNNGV. The CDR3 bases are TGTGCCAGCAGCTTAGCGGTTCGAGTGGGCACAGATACGCAGTATTTT. Protein sequence: CASSLAVRVGTDTQYF.

The J gene is TRBJ2-7, the V gene TRBV3-1, with a tentative D call TRBD1 (5 bases). The germline V gene has CDR1 LGHDT and CDR2 YNNKEL (reference sequence). The CDR3 has 12 amino acids. Trimming took off 0 bases at V and 11 bases at J, with 11 bases between the two ends. The DNA of the CDR3 is TGTGCCAGCAGCCAAGATGCGACAGTAGAGTACTTC. Amino acids: CASSQDATVEYF.

This clonotype was seen more than once but under ten times. The J gene is TRBJ2-7, the V gene TRBV19; a weak D match, TRBD1 (6 bases). The V gene lost 8 bases and the J gene lost 3 bases, with 11 bases spanning the gap. The CDR3 sequence is 12 residues long. CDR1 LNHDA and CDR2 SQIVND come from the germline V gene (reference sequence). The CDR3 sequence is CASVSGDYEQYF. CDR3 in DNA: TGTGCCAGTGTCTCAGGGGACTACGAGCAGTACTTC. The complete variable domain, with remaining parts taken from reference TRBV19 and TRBJ2-7, reads DGGITQSPKYLFRKEGQNVTLSCEQNLNHDAMYWYRQDPGQGLRLIYYSQIVNDFQKGDIAEGYSVSREKKESFPLTVTSAQKNPTAFYLCASVSGDYEQYFGPGTRLTVT.

This clonotype has more than one count but fewer than ten. This chain links TRBV18 with TRBJ2-3, with D maybe TRBD2 (7 bases). V lost 3 bases to trimming and J lost 3 bases, with 13 bases between them. Germline values: CDR1 KGHSH, CDR2 LQKENI. The CDR3 loop spans 15 amino acids. In DNA form, the CDR3 reads TGTGCCAGCTCACCTCGGGGGGCTCTGACAGATACGCAGTATTTT. Its translation is CASSPRGALTDTQYF.

Ten or more counts support this clonotype. The genes are TRBV28 and TRBJ2-3; D remains ambiguous. Trimming pared 3 bases from V and 7 bases from J, leaving 14 bases between. Germline-derived CDR1 and CDR2 are MDHEN and SYDVKM. The CDR3 has 14 amino acids. This CDR3 reads CASSLWAPPNTQYF. For the CDR3, the DNA is TGTGCCAGCAGTTTGTGGGCGCCGCCAAATACGCAGTATTTT. The full variable domain, its missing parts supplied by reference TRBV28 and TRBJ2-3, is DVKVTQSSRYLVKRTGEKVFLECVQDMDHENMFWYRQDPGLGLRLIYFSYDVKMKEKGDIPEGYSVSREKKERFSLILESASTNQTSMYLCASSLWAPPNTQYFGPGTRLTVL.

The chain combines TRBV28 with TRBJ2-7; D is undetermined. Germline CDR1 reads MDHEN; CDR2 reads SYDVKM. The CDR3 is made up of 12 amino acids. The ends were cut back, 1 base at V and 2 bases at J, with 3 bases in the middle. The CDR3 DNA reads TGTGCCAGCAGTTTATCGCCCTACGAGCAGTACTTC. Its translation is CASSLSPYEQYF.